A selection of T cell receptor beta chains follows, all from one sample in a study of cytomegalovirus exposure and HLA in healthy donors. TCRdb's table, derived via immunoSEQ multiplex PCR, lists solely in-frame clones and lacks some. The table includes 150,000 to 200,000 clones, around four fifths detected once. Sequences were obtained from PBMCs. The source is a young man in good health and CMV-seropositive. CDR3s include the opening cysteine and the closing phenylalanine or tryptophan. The order of the fields is J gene, V gene, D gene, clone size, CDR3 DNA, CDR3 protein. The D gene is left open where the match is weak. Expanded clones get a size class; other rows say once, few or many, or leave the size out.

TRBJ1-3,TRBV9,NA,NA,TGTGCCAGCAGCGTGAGTCTTAACAGGGCCTCTGGAAACACCATATATTTT,CASSVSLNRASGNTIYF
TRBJ2-3,TRBV5-1,NA,NA,TGCGCCAGCAGGGGGCTCGCAGATACGCAGTATTTT,CASRGLADTQYF
TRBJ2-6,TRBV5-5,TRBD1,NA,TGTGCCAGCAGCAAGGGACAGGGGATTGCTACTGGGGCCAACGTCCTGACTTTC,CASSKGQGIATGANVLTF
TRBJ2-5,TRBV27,NA,NA,TGTGCCAGCAGTTTACATTTTCAAGAGACCCAGTACTTC,CASSLHFQETQYF
TRBJ2-7,TRBV5-4,NA,once,TGTGCCAGCAGCTTGGGGGTCGGGGGCTCCTACGAGCAGTACTTC,CASSLGVGGSYEQYF
TRBJ1-2,TRBV6-6,NA,once,TGTGCCAGCAGTTACTCGTCAGGCCACGCTAACTATGGCTACACCTTC,CASSYSSGHANYGYTF
TRBJ2-7,TRBV6-1,TRBD1,NA,TGTGCCAGCAGTAGTTTTACCGGGACAGCCTACGAGCAGTACTTC,CASSSFTGTAYEQYF
TRBJ1-1,TRBV6-5,NA,few,TGTGCCAGCAGACTGACCAGGGGTAGTGAAGCTTTCTTT,CASRLTRGSEAFF
TRBJ1-4,TRBV7-9,NA,NA,TGTGCCAGCAGCCCCCCCGGGTGGAATGAAAAACTGTTTTTT,CASSPPGWNEKLFF
TRBJ2-7,TRBV4-1,NA,NA,TGCGCCAGCAGCCAAGATTTCCTCGAGCAGTACTTC,CASSQDFLEQYF
TRBJ1-2,TRBV9,NA,NA,TGTGCCAGCCCCCGAGAGGGCTATGGCTACACCTTC,CASPREGYGYTF
TRBJ2-5,TRBV5-1,TRBD1,NA,TGCGCCAGCAGCTTGCTCAGGGGGCAGGGAGAGACCCAGTACTTC,CASSLLRGQGETQYF
TRBJ2-6,TRBV7-2,TRBD1,NA,TGTGCCAGCAGTTTCACAGGGGGTGCTGGGGCCAACGTCCTGACTTTC,CASSFTGGAGANVLTF
TRBJ2-2,TRBV19,TRBD1,NA,TGTGCCACCCTGGACAGGGGGCTGAGGGTCACCGGGGAGCTGTTTTTT,CATLDRGLRVTGELFF
TRBJ1-1,TRBV11-2,TRBD1,once,TGTGCCAGCAGCGACCGCAGGGGGCGCGGGGCTGAAGCTTTCTTT,CASSDRRGRGAEAFF
TRBJ1-4,TRBV9,NA,NA,TGTGCCAGCAGCGTTACCTCGACAGCATCTAATGAAAAACTGTTTTTT,CASSVTSTASNEKLFF
TRBJ2-7,TRBV5-6,NA,NA,TGTGCCAGCAGCTTGGACAGGTACTACGAGCAGTACTTC,CASSLDRYYEQYF
TRBJ2-7,TRBV5-4,NA,NA,TGTGCCAGCAGCCTGGGGACACTCTCCTACGAGCAGTACTTC,CASSLGTLSYEQYF
TRBJ2-5,TRBV11-2,TRBD2,NA,TGTGCCAGCAGCCTCGGGGGGGCGGAGACCCAGTACTTC,CASSLGGAETQYF
TRBJ1-2,TRBV18,TRBD1,NA,TGTGCCAGCTCACCCCAAACCTCAGGGGGCCTTGGCTACACCTTC,CASSPQTSGGLGYTF
TRBJ1-2,TRBV20-1,TRBD1,once,TGCAGTGTCGACAGGGACGATGGCTACACCTTC,CSVDRDDGYTF
TRBJ2-7,TRBV19,NA,NA,TGTGCCAGTAGTACCGGGGTTGGTTCCGAGCAGTACTTC,CASSTGVGSEQYF
TRBJ1-4,TRBV10-3,TRBD1,NA,TGTGCCATCAGTCCGGGACAGGGAGGAGAAAAACTGTTTTTT,CAISPGQGGEKLFF
TRBJ1-2,TRBV7-6,TRBD1,NA,TGTGCCAGCAGCTCCGGGACAGGAGTCTATGGCTACACCTTC,CASSSGTGVYGYTF
TRBJ1-1,TRBV7-6,NA,once,TGTGCCAGCAGCTTATCGGCAGGAACTGAAGCTTTCTTT,CASSLSAGTEAFF
TRBJ2-3,TRBV5-1,TRBD1,NA,TGCGCCAGCAGCTCCGGGACAGACTACGGCACAGATACGCAGTATTTT,CASSSGTDYGTDTQYF
TRBJ2-1,TRBV7-9,NA,NA,TGTGCCAGCAGCTTCCGGGGGTGGAATGAGCAGTTCTTC,CASSFRGWNEQFF
TRBJ2-1,TRBV5-8,TRBD1,NA,TGTGCCAGCAGCTTGAGGGACAGGGGTGATGAGCAGTTCTTC,CASSLRDRGDEQFF
TRBJ1-2,TRBV7-9,NA,NA,TGTGCCAGCAGCCCCTCCGCGGTTTTCTATGGCTACACCTTC,CASSPSAVFYGYTF
TRBJ2-1,TRBV6-1,NA,NA,TGTGCCAGCGGCGGGAATACCTACAATGAGCAGTTCTTC,CASGGNTYNEQFF
TRBJ2-7,TRBV9,TRBD2,NA,TGTGCCAGCAGCGTCTCAGCGGGGGGCCTCTACGAGCAGTACTTC,CASSVSAGGLYEQYF
TRBJ2-1,TRBV18,TRBD1,NA,TGTGCCAGCTCACCAAATCAGGGGGTCGGGCGCGAGCAGTTCTTC,CASSPNQGVGREQFF
TRBJ1-2,TRBV2,NA,few,TGTGCCAGCCGGGGTCCCTATGGCTACACCTTC,CASRGPYGYTF
TRBJ2-7,TRBV29-1,NA,NA,TGCAGCGGTCAGGGGACCTACGAGCAGTACTTC,CSGQGTYEQYF
TRBJ1-4,TRBV7-9,TRBD1,NA,TGTGCCAGCAGCGTGGGACAGGCTAATGAAAAACTGTTTTTT,CASSVGQANEKLFF
TRBJ2-3,TRBV25-1,TRBD2,NA,TGTGCCAGCAGTGCTGGGGGGGGGACTTGGGATACGCAGTATTTT,CASSAGGGTWDTQYF
TRBJ2-2,TRBV4-3,NA,NA,TGCGCCAGCAGCCAGAGGGTGGACACCGGGGAGCTGTTTTTT,CASSQRVDTGELFF
TRBJ2-1,TRBV5-1,TRBD2,NA,TGCGCCAGCAGCTTGGCTAGCGGGACCTCCTACAATGAGCAGTTCTTC,CASSLASGTSYNEQFF
TRBJ2-7,TRBV14,NA,NA,TGTGCCAGCAGCCAATTTGTTGGGGGGGAGCAGTACTTC,CASSQFVGGEQYF
TRBJ2-3,TRBV27,TRBD2,once,TGTGCCAGCAGTCCGAAACTAGCGATTAGCACAGATACGCAGTATTTT,CASSPKLAISTDTQYF
TRBJ2-2,TRBV7-9,TRBD2,NA,TGTGCCAGCAGCTTAGCCGGACTAGCGGGCACCGGGGAGCTGTTTTTT,CASSLAGLAGTGELFF
TRBJ1-5,TRBV10-1,NA,NA,TGCGCCAGCCCCGGACGACAGCCCAGCAATCAGCCCCAGCATTTT,CASPGRQPSNQPQHF